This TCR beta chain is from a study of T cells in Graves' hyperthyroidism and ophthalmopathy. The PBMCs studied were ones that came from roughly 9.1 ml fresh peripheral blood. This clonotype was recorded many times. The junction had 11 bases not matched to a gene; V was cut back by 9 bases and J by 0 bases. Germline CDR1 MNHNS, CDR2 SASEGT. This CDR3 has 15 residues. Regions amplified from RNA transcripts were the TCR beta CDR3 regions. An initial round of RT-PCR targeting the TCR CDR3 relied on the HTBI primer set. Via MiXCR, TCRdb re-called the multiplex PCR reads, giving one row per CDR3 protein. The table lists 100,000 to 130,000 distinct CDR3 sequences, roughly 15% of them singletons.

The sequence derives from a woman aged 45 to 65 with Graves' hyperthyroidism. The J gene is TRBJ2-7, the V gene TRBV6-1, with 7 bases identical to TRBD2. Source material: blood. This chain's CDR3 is CASKAGRDYSYEQYF. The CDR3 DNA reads TGTGCCAGTAAGGCGGGGAGGGACTACTCCTACGAGCAGTACTTC.